The present entry profiles one T cell receptor (beta chain) with its context. This specimen belongs to a study of molecular identifiers for immune sequencing clone quantification. Previously described methods with listed TCR primers produced the bulk TCR libraries. TCRdb reprocessed the PCR reads with MiXCR, giving one entry per CDR3 protein. The repertoire holds some 580,000 distinct CDR3 sequences, with about 25% as singletons. This sequence originates from a human donor in good health. Some libraries in this study had Jurkat cell RNA spiked in. Sequencing was done on a sample of naive CD8+ T cells from blood, with Jurkat cell RNA spiked in. The subset: FACS-sorted CD8+CD4-CCR7+CD45RA+ naive T cells.

The CDR3 sequence: CASSVNRDRVTSPLHF. The CDR3 DNA follows: TGTGCCAGCAGCGTAAACCGGGACAGGGTGACATCACCCCTCCACTTT. V usage is TRBV21-1 and J usage is TRBJ1-6; the table's TRBD1 call for D was not verified on the DNA. TRBV21-1 is tagged as a pseudogene. The length of the CDR3 is 16 residues.